The sequence of this TCR beta chain was determined in a study of T-cell reconstitution after alpha-beta-depleted transplantation in children. The CDR3 runs 15 residues. Germline assignment: CDR1 DFQATT and CDR2 SNEGSKA (reference sequence). Trimming took 3 bases from V and 3 from J; bases not matched to a gene: 7. This clonotype occurred a few times. Unique molecular identifiers tagged the TCRbeta library. TCRdb ran MiXCR on the PCR reads and lists one entry per CDR3 protein. The sample has 780,000 or so distinct CDR3 sequences, roughly 15% seen once. This TCR was recovered from a male patient younger than 18 who had a stem cell transplant for acute lymphoblastic leukemia, so the T cells may come from the graft donor. Sequences were derived from PBMCs, mostly from graft donor cells, sampled 360 days after TCRalphabeta/CD19-depleted stem cell transplant. The rearrangement links TRBV20-1 to TRBJ2-4, with TRBD1 matching 8 bases. The CDR3 loop is CSARTGEIGKNIQYF. As DNA, the CDR3 is TGCAGTGCTAGGACAGGGGAGATAGGCAAAAACATTCAGTACTTC.